One TCR beta chain is described in this entry. What it binds is not known. Amplification of TCR beta CDR3 regions used RNA as the template. HTBI primers were the set used in a first-round RT-PCR of the TCR CDR3. Via MiXCR, TCRdb re-called the multiplex PCR reads, giving one row per CDR3 protein. Of 300,000 to 450,000 distinct CDR3 sequences in the sample, approximately 17% were seen once. This specimen comes from a study of T cells in Graves' hyperthyroidism and ophthalmopathy. Study information: Peripheral blood collection took place at initial diagnosis, before any treatment. Study observations and caveats: Most clonotypes expanded in thyroid above 0.001 were likewise present in blood.

Looked up from germline, CDR1 is MNHNS and CDR2 is SASEGT. V lost 6 bases and J 7 bases, leaving 13 bases between the germline ends. This CDR3 spans 14 amino acids. This sequence joins TRBV6-1 and TRBJ1-6; the D gene is possibly TRBD1 (5 bases). The sequenced material came from blood. The receptor was derived from a young man with Graves' ophthalmopathy. The CDR3 sequence is CASRPGTGNSPLHF. CDR3 nucleotides: TGTGCCAGCAGGCCCGGGACCGGAAATTCACCCCTCCACTTT.